The 18 T cell receptor beta chains presented below share a single source sample, sequenced in a study of PD-1 blockade in classical Hodgkin lymphoma. Exposure to brentuximab vedotin varied, and each patient had relapsed following autologous stem cell transplantation. TCRdb's table, derived via immunoSEQ multiplex PCR, lists solely in-frame clones and lacks some. Of 10,000 to 14,000 clones in the sample, 82% were seen once. The input for sequencing was peripheral blood mononuclear cells (PBMCs), taken before the second cycle of nivolumab. The receptors shown here come from a human donor with classical Hodgkin lymphoma.

This clone was observed a few times. CDR3 DNA: TGTGCCAGCAGCGTAGCCCGAGGGGGGCGTAACTATGGCTACACCTTC. This translates into CASSVARGGRNYGYTF. The rearrangement links TRBV9 to TRBJ1-2; a possible D gene is TRBD1 (6 bases). Germline CDR1 is SGDLS and CDR2 is YYNGEE. This CDR3 has 16 amino acids. Trimming shortened V by 0 bases and J by 1 base, and 13 bases separated the two germline ends.

The chain carries TRBV7-9 and TRBJ1-3; D is possibly TRBD1 (5 bases). Germline V gives CDR1 SEHNR, CDR2 FQNEAQ (reference sequence). The CDR3 runs to 14 residues. Trimming removed 4 bases from V and 7 bases from J, with 14 bases in between. The CDR3 loop reads CASSSSRKGNTIYF. CDR3 DNA: TGTGCCAGCAGCTCAAGCAGGAAGGGGAACACCATATATTTT. The full variable domain, completed using reference TRBV7-9 and TRBJ1-3, is DTGVSQNPRHKITKRGQNVTFRCDPISEHNRLYWYRQTLGQGPEFLTYFQNEAQLEKSRLLSDRFSAERPKGSFSTLEIQRTEQGDSAMYLCASSSSRKGNTIYFGEGSWLTVV.

The V and J genes are TRBV28 and TRBJ2-2; 9 nucleotides line up with TRBD2. This CDR3 region has 18 residues. V gave up 7 bases and J gave up 5 bases; unmatched junction bases: 17. The germline gives CDR1 MDHEN, CDR2 SYDVKM. The CDR3 nucleotides read TGTGCCAGCACCGCAGCAGGTAGCGGGAGAGGGGAAACCGGGGAGCTGTTTTTT. Encoded protein: CASTAAGSGRGETGELFF.

V usage is TRBV7-2 and J usage is TRBJ2-7, with 8 bases aligning to TRBD1. This CDR3 spans 14 amino acids. Germline CDR1 reads SGHTA; CDR2 reads FQGNSA. Trimming removed 5 bases from V and 2 bases from J; junction bases left unmatched: 5. The CDR3 spells CASSRIQGAYEQYF. The CDR3, as DNA: TGTGCCAGCAGCCGCATACAGGGGGCCTACGAGCAGTACTTC.

The chain couples TRBV6-4 to TRBJ1-2, with D perhaps matching TRBD1 (5 bases). Germline loops: CDR1 MRHNA, CDR2 SNTAGT. The CDR3 totals 14 residues. Trimming removed 0 bases from V and 4 bases from J, with 9 bases in between. This chain's CDR3 is CASSDSGVGYGYTF. CDR3 nucleotides: TGTGCCAGCAGTGACTCGGGGGTGGGCTATGGCTACACCTTC.

This clone is labeled medium-sized. Because the CDR3's place on the DNA is in doubt, the DNA is left out and the CDR3 is given as listed by TCRdb. This sequence joins TRBV27 and TRBJ2-7; TRBD2 was called by the table and not checked on the DNA. Germline assignment: CDR1 MNHEY and CDR2 SMNVEV (reference sequence). The CDR3 is 21 residues long, ends included. The CDR3 region is CASSSSTGTYELAGDSYEQYF.

The rearrangement joins TRBV19 to TRBJ1-2; no clear D gene. The CDR3 loop spans 14 amino acids. Germline lookup yields CDR1 LNHDA and CDR2 SQIVND (reference sequence). V was cut by 4 bases and J by 4 bases, with 13 bases left in between. The CDR3 protein is CASSSFSGIYGYTF. Written as DNA, the CDR3 is TGTGCCAGTAGTAGTTTCAGTGGGATCTATGGCTACACCTTC.

The gene calls are TRBV7-7 and TRBJ2-1; 10 bases fit TRBD2. Germline loops: CDR1 SSHAT, CDR2 FNYEAQ (reference sequence). The V gene end was trimmed by 1 base and the J gene end by 8 bases; junction bases not matched to a gene: 2. This CDR3 has 14 residues. DNA for the CDR3: TGTGCCAGCAGCTTAGGGCTAGCGGGGGATGAGCAGTTCTTC. This codes for CASSLGLAGDEQFF.

J is TRBJ1-1 and V is TRBV7-9; a possible D gene is TRBD1 (5 bases). Trimming cost V 5 bases and J 7 bases, with 8 bases left between them. The CDR3 sequence is 11 residues long. CDR1 and CDR2 (germline): SEHNR, FQNEAQ (reference sequence). The DNA of the CDR3 is TGTGCCAGCAGCCTGACAGATGAAGCTTTCTTT. Its protein is CASSLTDEAFF.

V gene TRBV30 combines with J gene TRBJ2-5, with D tentatively TRBD1 (5 bases). CDR3 length equals 14 residues. Per the germline V gene, CDR1 is GTSNPN and CDR2 is SVGIG (reference sequence). V was clipped by 0 bases and J by 3 bases, with 11 bases between them. In DNA form, the CDR3 reads TGTGCCTGGAGTGTCGGACCGACAGAAGAGACCCAGTACTTC. Protein: CAWSVGPTEETQYF.

The chain employs TRBV27 and TRBJ2-7, with D perhaps TRBD1 (6 bases). The CDR3 consists of 14 residues. The ends were cut back, 9 bases at V and 0 bases at J, with 15 bases in the middle. CDR1 and CDR2 (germline): MNHEY, SMNVEV (reference sequence). CDR3 nucleotide sequence: TGTGCCAGTAAAAGACAGGTCCTCTCCTACGAGCAGTACTTC. Protein sequence: CASKRQVLSYEQYF.

The rearrangement links TRBV6-1 to TRBJ1-5, with 8 bases identical to TRBD1. The CDR3 sequence is 15 residues long. Per germline, CDR1 MNHNS and CDR2 SASEGT. Germline trimming cut 5 bases from V and 4 bases from J; bases unmatched to any gene: 7. The CDR3 is CASSLDRAENQPQHF. The CDR3 DNA reads TGTGCCAGCAGTTTGGACAGGGCCGAAAATCAGCCCCAGCATTTT.

This rearrangement joins TRBV5-1 to TRBJ2-3; 9 nucleotides align to TRBD1. With 0 bases clipped from V and 5 bases from J, the junction kept 4 bases outside the gene matches. Germline CDR1 and CDR2: SGHRS and YFSETQ. The CDR3 spans 15 residues. CDR3 sequence: CASSLAGQGRDTQYF. The CDR3 coding sequence is TGCGCCAGCAGCTTGGCTGGACAGGGGAGAGATACGCAGTATTTT.

The chain joins TRBV25-1 to TRBJ2-2, with D perhaps being TRBD1 or TRBD2 (7 bases each). This CDR3 has 15 amino acids. V was shortened by 4 bases and J by 3 bases, with 12 bases between the two germline ends. Germline CDR1 is MGHDK and CDR2 is SYGVNS. The CDR3 DNA follows: TGTGCCAGCAGTGCGACAGGGAGGGACACCGGGGAGCTGTTTTTT. It codes for CASSATGRDTGELFF.

This chain uses TRBV10-2 with TRBJ1-6; no clear D gene. Germline values: CDR1 WSHSY, CDR2 SAAADI. This CDR3 region has 16 residues. Trimming shortened V by 2 bases and J by 0 bases, and 8 bases separated the two germline ends. The CDR3 reads CASSEMRSSYNSPLHF. The CDR3 coding sequence is TGCGCCAGCAGTGAGATGAGGAGCTCCTATAATTCACCCCTCCACTTT.

The chain links TRBV7-9 to TRBJ1-2; D is uncertain. Germline loops: CDR1 SEHNR, CDR2 FQNEAQ (reference sequence). V was cut by 5 bases and J by 3 bases, with 13 bases left in between. This CDR3 has 14 amino acids. CDR3 in amino acids: CASSEGSWDYGYTF. The CDR3 DNA sequence: TGTGCCAGCAGCGAGGGATCCTGGGACTATGGCTACACCTTC. The full variable domain, rest sourced from reference TRBV7-9 and TRBJ1-2, is DTGVSQNPRHKITKRGQNVTFRCDPISEHNRLYWYRQTLGQGPEFLTYFQNEAQLEKSRLLSDRFSAERPKGSFSTLEIQRTEQGDSAMYLCASSEGSWDYGYTFGSGTRLTVV.

V and J are TRBV7-7 and TRBJ1-5; D is undetermined. The CDR3 is made up of 12 amino acids. The germline gives CDR1 SSHAT, CDR2 FNYEAQ (reference sequence). The CDR3 nucleotides read TGTGAGAACATGACATACAATCAGCCCCAGCATTTT. Translation gives CENMTYNQPQHF.

The rearrangement uses TRBV7-2 and TRBJ2-7; 10 positions agree with TRBD1. The CDR3 contains 15 residues. CDR1 SGHTA and CDR2 FQGNSA come from the germline V gene. The V and J ends lost 5 bases and 9 bases, in that order; junction bases with no gene match: 13. The CDR3 DNA sequence: TGTGCCAGCAGCAAATCGAGGGACAGGGGTCCCCGGCAGTACTTC. This gives the protein CASSKSRDRGPRQYF.